This TCR beta chain was sequenced during a study of shared clonotypes between healthy human individuals. CD8 memory comprised CD45RO+ plus CCR7-negative CD45RA+ TemRA cells. Regarding the study as a whole: Sequencing depth was expected to affect clonotype sharing among donors. A small donor pool kept down the genetic and exposure-history diversity that was represented. As a rule, naive subsets had a larger estimated richness than memory subsets.

This clone was recorded once. The antigen is not known. Assay used: immunoSEQ multiplex PCR; TCRdb lists only in-frame clones, some missing. The top ten hold about 23% of the sample, which has about 120,000 clones, 68% seen once. With 6 bases removed from V and 2 bases from J, the gap between germline ends came to 12 bases. Looked up from germline, CDR1 is MDHEN and CDR2 is SYDVKM. This CDR3 has 14 residues. Input material: memory CD8+ T cells sorted from blood. The subset denotes: CD45RO+ cells pooled with CCR7-negative TemRA cells. The TCR comes from a woman aged 25 to 39 in good health. The chain couples TRBV28 to TRBJ2-3, with D maybe TRBD2 (6 bases). CDR3 bases: TGTGCCAGCAGACGCCCGGGGGACACAGATACGCAGTATTTT. Encoded protein: CASRRPGDTDTQYF.